Each of the 31 T cell receptor beta chains below was sequenced from the same sample in a study of CD8+CD57+ T cells in acquired aplastic anemia. TCR beta VDJ combinations and CDR3 sequences were profiled from genomic DNA. A single record per CDR3 protein comes from TCRdb applying MiXCR to the reads. This table has about 160,000 distinct CDR3 sequences, 35% to 55% appearing once. Sequencing was carried out using sorted CD4+, CD8+, or CD8+CD57+ T cells (not recorded which) from PBMCs. Receptors originate from a human donor in good health.

This clonotype was found many times. The gene calls are TRBV2 and TRBJ1-2; D is unclear. This CDR3 contains 15 residues. Germline V gene sequence: CDR1 SNHLY, CDR2 FYNNEI. V was cut by 1 base and J by 8 bases, with 17 bases left in between. CDR3 sequence (DNA): TGTGCCAGCAGTGAAGGAAGGCTGGGGTTATACGGCTACACCTTC. It codes for CASSEGRLGLYGYTF.

The J gene is TRBJ2-3, the V gene TRBV7-3, with D possibly TRBD2 on 5 matching bases. Germline CDR1 and CDR2: SGHTA and FQGTGA. V was pared by 6 bases and J by 5 bases, with 21 bases between. This CDR3 region has 16 residues. DNA of the CDR3: TGTGCCAGCAGACAGTCACTTCTAGCCGTTCAAGATACGCAGTATTTT. Its translation: CASRQSLLAVQDTQYF.

The chain links TRBV10-3 to TRBJ1-5, with D possibly TRBD1 on 5 matching bases. Trimming shortened V by 4 bases and J by 7 bases, and 17 bases separated the two germline ends. The CDR3 consists of 15 residues. Germline CDR1 reads ENHRY; CDR2 reads SYGVKD. As DNA, the CDR3 is TGTGCCATCAGTGGCGAACAGGAGATAACCCAGCCCCAGCATTTT. This encodes CAISGEQEITQPQHF.

This clonotype has at least ten counts. The chain is built from TRBV7-9 and TRBJ1-1; TRBD1 matches at 8 bases. The length of the CDR3 is 16 residues. CDR1 and CDR2 from the germline V gene are SEHNR and FQNEAQ (reference sequence). V was pared by 5 bases and J by 0 bases, with 8 bases of the junction left unmatched. The CDR3 bases are TGTGCCAGCAGCCCCGAGGGCAGGGGGCTGAACACTGAAGCTTTCTTT. Translation: CASSPEGRGLNTEAFF. The full variable domain, with the rest looked up from reference TRBV7-9 and TRBJ1-1, is DTGVSQNPRHKITKRGQNVTFRCDPISEHNRLYWYRQTLGQGPEFLTYFQNEAQLEKSRLLSDRFSAERPKGSFSTLEIQRTEQGDSAMYLCASSPEGRGLNTEAFFGQGTRLTVV.

In this sample, this clonotype turned up a few times. The chain employs TRBV30 and TRBJ1-1; perhaps TRBD1 as D (5 bases). The V end lost 4 bases, the J end lost 1 base, and 13 bases lay between the germline ends. This CDR3 has 14 amino acids. Germline V gives CDR1 GTSNPN, CDR2 SVGIG (reference sequence). The CDR3 coding sequence is TGTGCCTGGATCCTCGGTAGGGGGAACACTGAAGCTTTCTTT. Its protein product is CAWILGRGNTEAFF.

This clonotype has ten or more counts. The chain is built from TRBV19 and TRBJ2-2, with 10 bases aligning to TRBD2. The germline CDR1 and CDR2 sequences are LNHDA and SQIVND (reference sequence). The CDR3 extends over 16 amino acids. The V gene end was trimmed by 4 bases and the J gene end by 6 bases; junction bases not matched to a gene: 8. The CDR3 DNA sequence: TGTGCCAGTAGTAGATCTAGCGGGGGTTACTCCGGGGAGCTGTTTTTT. This encodes CASSRSSGGYSGELFF. Filled out from reference TRBV19 and TRBJ2-2, the complete variable domain reads DGGITQSPKYLFRKEGQNVTLSCEQNLNHDAMYWYRQDPGQGLRLIYYSQIVNDFQKGDIAEGYSVSREKKESFPLTVTSAQKNPTAFYLCASSRSSGGYSGELFFGEGSRLTVL.

A remark on this clonotype: A much larger clone lies one base from this, so it may be a read error. V is TRBV6-1 and J is TRBJ2-7; the match to TRBD1 covers 11 bases. The germline V gene has CDR1 MNHNS and CDR2 SASEGT. The CDR3 extends over 13 amino acids. The V segment lost 6 bases and the J segment 3 bases; nucleotides outside the gene matches: 1. The CDR3 region has the DNA TGTGCCAGCAGAGGGACAGGGGGCTACGAGCAGTACTTC. The encoded protein is CASRGTGGYEQYF.

In regard to this clonotype: Given a much more abundant clone one base away, this may be a read error. The chain has TRBV20-1 and TRBJ1-5; TRBD1 matches 9 bases. V gave up 8 bases and J gave up 2 bases; unmatched junction bases: 16. The CDR3 covers 17 residues. Germline lookup yields CDR1 DFQATT and CDR2 SNEGSKA (reference sequence). The CDR3 nucleotides read TGCAGTACCGTTACGGGACAGGGAGGTTTGGGCAATCAGCCCCAGCATTTT. Its protein product is CSTVTGQGGLGNQPQHF.

This clonotype was seen many times. The CDR3 bases are TGTGCCAGCAGCTTGGGCCAGTACGAGCAGTACTTC. Protein product: CASSLGQYEQYF. This chain links TRBV5-4 with TRBJ2-7; unclear D gene. Trimming took off 0 bases at V and 4 bases at J, with 5 bases between the two ends. This CDR3 has 12 residues. Looked up from germline, CDR1 is SGHNT and CDR2 is YYREEE (reference sequence). The full variable domain, its missing parts supplied by reference TRBV5-4 and TRBJ2-7, is ETGVTQSPTHLIKTRGQQVTLRCSSQSGHNTVSWYQQALGQGPQFIFQYYREEENGRGNFPPRFSGLQFPNYSSELNVNALELDDSALYLCASSLGQYEQYFGPGTRLTVT.

This clonotype was detected a few times. This chain uses TRBV3-1 with TRBJ2-7; D gene unclear. V lost 0 bases and J lost 3, with 12 bases in between. Germline CDR1 is LGHDT and CDR2 is YNNKEL (reference sequence). CDR3 length equals 15 residues. This CDR3 is CASSQEVLPVYEQYF. CDR3 in DNA: TGTGCCAGCAGCCAAGAGGTACTCCCAGTCTACGAGCAGTACTTC.

In its sample, this clonotype was seen a few times. As DNA, the CDR3 is TGTGCCAGCAGTGAGGGCGCAGGCACAGATACGCAGTATTTT. It translates to CASSEGAGTDTQYF. The V call is TRBV2, the J call TRBJ2-3; unclear D gene. V was pared by 3 bases and J by 1 base, with 8 bases between. CDR1 is SNHLY and CDR2 is FYNNEI in the germline V gene. The CDR3 covers 14 residues.

This clonotype was detected a few times. The chain combines TRBV19 with TRBJ1-3; D remains unclear. The CDR3 consists of 15 residues. Trimming cost V 6 bases and J 0 bases, with 12 bases left between them. The germline V gene has CDR1 LNHDA and CDR2 SQIVND (reference sequence). The CDR3 bases are TGTGCCAGTAGCACCGTCCTAATCTCTGGAAACACCATATATTTT. This encodes CASSTVLISGNTIYF.

This clonotype was found a few times. The V gene is TRBV7-2, the J gene TRBJ2-7; D is unclear. This CDR3 contains 11 residues. The germline V gene encodes CDR1 SGHTA and CDR2 FQGNSA. The germline V and J ends were trimmed by 2 bases and 7 bases, with 6 bases remaining between them. The CDR3 nucleotides are TGTGCCAGCAGCTTAAGGATAGAGCAGTACTTC. Encoded protein: CASSLRIEQYF.

This clonotype has a count of ten or more. The chain couples TRBV6-1 to TRBJ2-7; 13 bases are a match to TRBD2. The junction had 9 bases not matched to a gene; V was cut back by 6 bases and J by 7 bases. This CDR3 contains 15 residues. Germline values: CDR1 MNHNS, CDR2 SASEGT. The DNA for the CDR3 is TGTGCCAGCAGCCGGACTAGCGGGAGTTTCCGGGAGCAGTACTTC. Its protein is CASSRTSGSFREQYF.

This clonotype appeared a few times. This chain's CDR3 is CASSPPGQDYGYTF. DNA for the CDR3: TGTGCCAGCAGCCCGCCGGGACAGGACTATGGCTACACCTTC. This rearrangement joins TRBV7-9 to TRBJ1-2; the match to TRBD1 covers 8 bases. V was clipped by 5 bases and J by 3 bases; unmatched bases: 5. This CDR3 has 14 amino acids. Germline V CDR1 and CDR2: SEHNR, FQNEAQ (reference sequence).

J is TRBJ2-2 and V is TRBV4-1; D not certain. The CDR3 is 16 amino acids. CDR1 and CDR2 (germline): MGHRA, YSYEKL. The V end lost 1 base, the J end lost 1 base, and 10 bases lay between the germline ends. The CDR3 coding sequence is TGCGCCAGCAGCCAAGCTGAGCGTGAGAACACCGGGGAGCTGTTTTTT. Translated: CASSQAERENTGELFF.

This clonotype was picked up a small number of times. J is TRBJ2-5 and V is TRBV20-1; no definite D call. Trimming cost V 4 bases and J 5 bases, with 5 bases left between them. Germline loops: CDR1 DFQATT, CDR2 SNEGSKA (reference sequence). The CDR3 totals 10 residues. CDR3 loop: CSATYETQYF. CDR3 in DNA: TGCAGTGCTACTTACGAGACCCAGTACTTC.

This clonotype has a count of ten or more. V is TRBV5-1 and J is TRBJ2-3; 9 nucleotides align to TRBD1. The germline gives CDR1 SGHRS, CDR2 YFSETQ. Unmatched junction bases numbered 8, after V lost 4 bases and J lost 5 bases. CDR3 length: 15 residues. The CDR3 region has the DNA TGCGCCAGCAGCCCCGGGACAGGGTTTGTAGATACGCAGTATTTT. Translated: CASSPGTGFVDTQYF.

Ten or more counts support this clonotype. This rearrangement joins TRBV20-1 to TRBJ2-3, with 10 nucleotides matching TRBD2. The J segment lost 5 bases and the V segment lost 0 bases, leaving 5 bases of the junction unmatched. The CDR3 runs 15 residues. Germline values: CDR1 DFQATT, CDR2 SNEGSKA (reference sequence). The CDR3 nucleotides read TGCAGTGCTAGAGATTTAGCGGGAGGAGGAGATACGCAGTATTTT. It yields the protein CSARDLAGGGDTQYF.

This clonotype was seen more than once but under ten times. This chain links TRBV29-1 with TRBJ2-3; the D gene is possibly TRBD2 (6 bases). The CDR3 loop spans 13 amino acids. Trimming cost V 3 bases and J 6 bases, with 13 bases left between them. Germline loops: CDR1 SQVTM, CDR2 ANQGSEA. The CDR3 spells CSVDVGTGDTQYF. CDR3 bases: TGCAGCGTTGATGTAGGGACTGGTGATACGCAGTATTTT.

This clonotype was picked up many times. The chain combines TRBV11-1 with TRBJ2-7; D is possibly TRBD2 (5 bases). V was cut by 1 base and J by 5 bases, with 6 bases left in between. The CDR3 extends over 12 amino acids. CDR1 and CDR2 from the germline V gene are SGHAT and FQDESV (reference sequence). The CDR3 DNA is TGTGCCAGCAGCTTAGTCGGGAACGAGCAGTACTTC. It translates to CASSLVGNEQYF.

The chain carries TRBV11-2 and TRBJ1-5; 8 bases match TRBD1. V trimming: 5 bases; J trimming: 2 bases; junction bases outside the gene matches: 8. The CDR3 has 16 amino acids. In germline, CDR1 is SGHAT, CDR2 FQNNGV. CDR3 amino acids: CASSPRQGLCNQPQHF. Written as DNA, the CDR3 is TGTGCCAGCAGCCCCCGACAGGGGTTGTGCAATCAGCCCCAGCATTTT.

This clonotype was seen repeatedly, ten times or more. The V gene is TRBV7-3, the J gene TRBJ2-7, with 9 bases identical to TRBD1. CDR1 and CDR2 from the germline V gene are SGHTA and FQGTGA. The CDR3 spans 15 residues. V was clipped by 5 bases and J by 0 bases; unmatched bases: 5. CDR3 nucleotide sequence: TGTGCCAGCAGCCGTGGGACAGGGAGCTCCTACGAGCAGTACTTC. Protein product: CASSRGTGSSYEQYF.

This clonotype was found once. The chain is built from TRBV7-6 and TRBJ1-6; 7 bases fit TRBD1. Trimming took 5 bases from V and 7 from J; bases not matched to a gene: 5. The CDR3 contains 14 residues. Germline assignment: CDR1 SGHVS and CDR2 FNYEAQ. The CDR3 region is CASSQDRKNSPLHF. The CDR3 DNA reads TGTGCCAGCAGCCAGGACAGGAAAAATTCACCCCTCCACTTT.

Notes on this clonotype: It may be a read error: a sequence one base away is much more abundant. The chain carries TRBV5-4 and TRBJ2-5; D gene ambiguous. CDR1 and CDR2 from the germline V gene are SGHNT and YYREEE (reference sequence). The CDR3 spans 13 residues. Trimming removed 0 bases from V and 1 base from J, with 4 bases in between. The CDR3: CASSLELQETQYF. Here the CDR3 DNA reads TGTGCCAGCAGCTTGGAGCTCCAAGAGACCCAGTACTTC.

Ten or more counts support this clonotype. The rearrangement uses TRBV11-2 and TRBJ1-4; D is possibly TRBD1 (6 bases). Trimming pared 5 bases from V and 8 bases from J, leaving 12 bases between. The CDR3 is 13 amino acids. CDR1 and CDR2 (germline): SGHAT, FQNNGV. CDR3 amino acids: CASSINTGEKLFF. Written as DNA, the CDR3 is TGTGCCAGCAGCATTAACACAGGGGAAAAACTGTTTTTT. Supplemented by reference TRBV11-2 and TRBJ1-4, the full variable domain reads EAGVAQSPRYKIIEKRQSVAFWCNPISGHATLYWYQQILGQGPKLLIQFQNNGVVDDSQLPKDRFSAERLKGVDSTLKIQPAKLEDSAVYLCASSINTGEKLFFGSGTQLSVL.

This clonotype was observed a single time. This chain uses TRBV5-4 with TRBJ2-7, with no clear D. The CDR3 spans 14 residues. Germline V lookup: CDR1 SGHNT, CDR2 YYREEE (reference sequence). With 3 bases removed from V and 0 bases from J, the gap between germline ends came to 10 bases. CDR3 amino acids: CASSWTESSYEQYF. The CDR3 nucleotides read TGTGCCAGCAGCTGGACGGAGAGCTCCTACGAGCAGTACTTC.

As regards this clonotype: A much more abundant neighbour one base away suggests this may be a read error. This chain joins TRBV5-5 and TRBJ2-5; a weak D match, TRBD1 (6 bases). CDR1 and CDR2 from the germline V gene are SGHKS and YYEKEE (reference sequence). The CDR3 runs to 15 residues. CDR3 bases: TGTGCCAGCAGCTTGGGGCAGGGGCTACAAGAGACCCAGCACTTC. This translates into CASSLGQGLQETQHF.

With regard to this clonotype: With a much larger clone just one base away, this may be a read error. The V and J genes are TRBV19 and TRBJ2-6, with 7 positions matching TRBD2. Germline values: CDR1 LNHDA, CDR2 SQIVND (reference sequence). This CDR3 contains 17 residues. J lost 3 bases, V lost 3 bases, and 8 bases had no gene match. The CDR3 here is CASSIGGRDVGANVLTF. For the CDR3, the DNA is TGTGCCAGTAGTATCGGAGGGAGGGACGTTGGGGCCAACGTCCTGACTTTC.

This chain joins TRBV20-1 and TRBJ1-3; D is unresolved. Deletions cut 4 bases from V and 10 bases from J, with 11 bases between. Germline loops: CDR1 DFQATT, CDR2 SNEGSKA (reference sequence). CDR3 size: 11 residues. The CDR3 nucleotides are TGCAGTGCTACATCGGAAACGACCATATATTTT. This sequence encodes CSATSETTIYF.

The chain recombines TRBV10-1 with TRBJ2-7; 11 bases are a match to TRBD2. The CDR3 covers 15 residues. The V gene's germline CDR1 is WNHNN and CDR2 SYGVQD (reference sequence). The ends lost 2 bases at V and 4 bases at J; junction bases unmatched: 4. CDR3 in amino acids: CASSETGLAGYEQYF. DNA for the CDR3: TGCGCCAGCAGTGAGACCGGACTAGCGGGTTACGAGCAGTACTTC.